This T cell receptor (beta chain) was sequenced for a study of immune evolution from preneoplasia to lung adenocarcinoma. Study in general: HLA loss of heterozygosity: about 7% AIS, less than 18% MIA, about 32% ADC, none AAH. Regarding the study as a whole: Top clone frequencies peaked in normal lung, apparently declining through invasive adenocarcinoma.

Each case's diagnosis was confirmed by two pathologists on H&E. Profiled with immunoSEQ multiplex PCR; TCRdb holds only in-frame clones, not every one. Of 9,000 to 10,000 clones listed, 85% to 90% were seen once; the top ten hold 2.9%. With respect to this clone: Its antigen remains unknown.

Sequenced sample: FFPE invasive lung adenocarcinoma tissue. The TCR sequence derives from a person aged 65 to 79 with invasive lung adenocarcinoma. Some clones in this sample may be carry-over from other donors' samples.

Written as DNA, the CDR3 is TGCAGCGTTGGACAGGGGAACCAGCCCCAGCATTTT. Encoded protein: CSVGQGNQPQHF. The J gene is TRBJ1-5, the V gene TRBV29-1, with 8 positions matching TRBD1. This CDR3 comprises 12 residues. V trimming: 4 bases; J trimming: 7 bases; junction bases outside the gene matches: 3. The germline CDR1 and CDR2 sequences are SQVTM and ANQGSEA.